These 8 T cell receptor beta chains were all obtained from the same sample, sequenced in a study of technical replicates of blood from several donors. Assay: immunoSEQ multiplex PCR; the TCRdb copy retains only in-frame clones and omits some. The sample lists about 53,000 clones, 70% to 90% occurring once. Sequencing was carried out using PBMCs. These receptors came from a human donor in good health. Some clones in this sample may be carry-over from other donors' samples.

The rearrangement links TRBV4-1 to TRBJ1-5; 9 bases line up with TRBD1. V trimming: 2 bases; J trimming: 3 bases; junction bases outside the gene matches: 5. The CDR3 length is 16 residues. Germline V gives CDR1 MGHRA, CDR2 YSYEKL. The CDR3 is CASSQTGTGINQPQHF. Written as DNA, the CDR3 is TGCGCCAGCAGCCAAACCGGGACAGGGATCAATCAGCCCCAGCATTTT.

V is TRBV7-8 and J is TRBJ2-7, with 8 bases matching TRBD1. The length of the CDR3 is 15 residues. Trimming removed 5 bases from V and 7 bases from J; junction bases left unmatched: 13. CDR1 is SGHVS and CDR2 is FQNEAQ in the germline V gene. CDR3 coding DNA: TGTGCCAGCAGCCGCGCCCCGACAGGGGCTAGGGAGCAGTACTTC. As protein: CASSRAPTGAREQYF.

The chain has TRBV4-3 and TRBJ2-5; perhaps TRBD2 as D (6 bases). Germline assignment: CDR1 LGHNA and CDR2 YSLEER. This CDR3 spans 15 amino acids. Trimming removed 0 bases at V and 5 bases at J, with 13 bases between. CDR3 in amino acids: CASSQDLGRLETQYF. The CDR3 nucleotides are TGCGCCAGCAGCCAAGACCTGGGGAGGTTGGAGACCCAGTACTTC.

The rearrangement links TRBV2 to TRBJ1-5; D remains ambiguous. The CDR3 has 13 amino acids. Germline lookup yields CDR1 SNHLY and CDR2 FYNNEI. V lost 5 bases and J 3 bases, leaving 8 bases between the germline ends. The CDR3 reads CASSPGNNQPQHF. DNA of the CDR3: TGTGCCAGCAGTCCGGGGAACAATCAGCCCCAGCATTTT.

V usage is TRBV7-2 and J usage is TRBJ1-1, with D perhaps TRBD1 (5 bases). The germline gives CDR1 SGHTA, CDR2 FQGNSA. Trimming removed 3 bases at V and 5 bases at J, with 13 bases between. The CDR3 is made up of 14 amino acids. CDR3 protein: CASSLGGSKTEAFF. CDR3 bases: TGTGCCAGCAGCTTGGGGGGTTCGAAGACTGAAGCTTTCTTT. The full variable domain, completed using reference TRBV7-2 and TRBJ1-1, is GAGVSQSPSNKVTEKGKDVELRCDPISGHTALYWYRQSLGQGLEFLIYFQGNSAPDKSGLPSDRFSAERTGGSVSTLTIQRTQQEDSAVYLCASSLGGSKTEAFFGQGTRLTVV.

Only a few counts were recorded for this clone. The chain joins TRBV14 to TRBJ2-1; 11 positions match TRBD2. V was pared by 3 bases and J by 6 bases, with 4 bases of the junction left unmatched. The CDR3 has 15 residues. Per the germline V gene, CDR1 is SGHDN and CDR2 is FVKESK. In nucleotides, the CDR3 is TGTGCCAGCAGCCATCATAGCGGGGGGGCCAATGAGCAGTTCTTC. This translates into CASSHHSGGANEQFF.

The chain employs TRBV11-2 and TRBJ1-3; D may be TRBD1 (5 bases). V lost 2 bases to trimming and J lost 4 bases, with 9 bases between them. The germline gives CDR1 SGHAT, CDR2 FQNNGV. The CDR3 runs 14 residues. CDR3 protein: CASSLRGRGNTIYF. Written as DNA, the CDR3 is TGTGCCAGCAGCTTAAGGGGAAGGGGAAACACCATATATTTT.

The rearrangement links TRBV11-2 to TRBJ2-7; D might be TRBD1 (6 bases). The germline V gene has CDR1 SGHAT and CDR2 FQNNGV. CDR3 length: 14 amino acids. Trimming left V 0 bases short and J 3 bases short, with 9 bases between. This CDR3 reads CASSLDRGVYEQYF. The CDR3 region has the DNA TGTGCCAGCAGCTTAGACAGGGGTGTCTACGAGCAGTACTTC. The full variable domain, rest sourced from reference TRBV11-2 and TRBJ2-7, is EAGVAQSPRYKIIEKRQSVAFWCNPISGHATLYWYQQILGQGPKLLIQFQNNGVVDDSQLPKDRFSAERLKGVDSTLKIQPAKLEDSAVYLCASSLDRGVYEQYFGPGTRLTVT.